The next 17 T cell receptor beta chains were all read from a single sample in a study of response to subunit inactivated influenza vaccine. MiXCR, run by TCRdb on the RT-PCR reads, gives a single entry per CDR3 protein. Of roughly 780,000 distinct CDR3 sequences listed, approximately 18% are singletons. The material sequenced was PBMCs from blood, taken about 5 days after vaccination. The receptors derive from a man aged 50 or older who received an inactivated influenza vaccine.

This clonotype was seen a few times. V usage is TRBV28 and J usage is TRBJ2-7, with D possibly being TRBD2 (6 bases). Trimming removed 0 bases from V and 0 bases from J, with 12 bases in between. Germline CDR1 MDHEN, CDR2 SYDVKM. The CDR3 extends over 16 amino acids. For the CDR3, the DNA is TGTGCCAGCAGTTTATGGGAGGGAAGCTACTCCTACGAGCAGTACTTC. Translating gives CASSLWEGSYSYEQYF.

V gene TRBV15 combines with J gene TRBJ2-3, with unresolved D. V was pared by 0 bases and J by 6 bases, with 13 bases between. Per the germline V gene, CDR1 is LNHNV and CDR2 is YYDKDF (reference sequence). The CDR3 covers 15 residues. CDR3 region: CATSRDKATVDTQYF. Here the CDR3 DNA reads TGTGCCACCAGCAGAGATAAGGCTACAGTGGATACGCAGTATTTT.

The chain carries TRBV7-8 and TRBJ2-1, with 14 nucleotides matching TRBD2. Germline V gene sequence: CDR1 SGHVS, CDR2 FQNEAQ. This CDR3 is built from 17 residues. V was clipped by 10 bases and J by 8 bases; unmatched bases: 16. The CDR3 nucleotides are TGTGCCACCTATCCGACTAGCGGGAGGGCCTTTGAGGATGAGCAGTTCTTC. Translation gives CATYPTSGRAFEDEQFF.

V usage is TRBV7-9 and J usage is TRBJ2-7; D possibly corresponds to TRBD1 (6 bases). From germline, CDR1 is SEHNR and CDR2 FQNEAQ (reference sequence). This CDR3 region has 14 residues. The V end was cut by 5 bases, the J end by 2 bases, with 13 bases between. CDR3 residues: CASSTQGLTYEQYF. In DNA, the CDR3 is TGTGCCAGCAGCACTCAGGGGCTGACCTACGAGCAGTACTTC.

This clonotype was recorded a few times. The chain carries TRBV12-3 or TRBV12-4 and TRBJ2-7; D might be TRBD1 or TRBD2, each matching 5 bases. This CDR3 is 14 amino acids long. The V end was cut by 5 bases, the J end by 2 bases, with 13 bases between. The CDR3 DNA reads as TGTGCCAGCAGTACAGCCCGGGGCGCCTACGAGCAGTACTTC. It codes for CASSTARGAYEQYF.

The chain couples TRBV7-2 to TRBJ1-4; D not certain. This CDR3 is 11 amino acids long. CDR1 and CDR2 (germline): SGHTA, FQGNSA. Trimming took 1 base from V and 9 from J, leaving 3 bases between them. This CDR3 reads CASSLDQKLFF. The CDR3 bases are TGTGCCAGCAGCTTAGATCAAAAACTGTTTTTT.

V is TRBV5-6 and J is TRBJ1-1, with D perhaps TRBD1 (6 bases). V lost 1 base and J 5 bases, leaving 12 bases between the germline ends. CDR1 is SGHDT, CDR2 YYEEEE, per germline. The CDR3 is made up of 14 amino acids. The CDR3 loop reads CASSLTGRETEAFF. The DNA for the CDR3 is TGTGCCAGCAGCTTGACAGGGAGAGAAACTGAAGCTTTCTTT.

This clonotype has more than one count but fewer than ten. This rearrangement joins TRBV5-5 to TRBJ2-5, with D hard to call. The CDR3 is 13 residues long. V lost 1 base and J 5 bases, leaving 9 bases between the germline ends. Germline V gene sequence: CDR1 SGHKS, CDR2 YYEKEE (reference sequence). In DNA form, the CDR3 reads TGTGCCAGCAGCTTGCAGGCCCTGGAGACCCAGTACTTC. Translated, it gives CASSLQALETQYF.

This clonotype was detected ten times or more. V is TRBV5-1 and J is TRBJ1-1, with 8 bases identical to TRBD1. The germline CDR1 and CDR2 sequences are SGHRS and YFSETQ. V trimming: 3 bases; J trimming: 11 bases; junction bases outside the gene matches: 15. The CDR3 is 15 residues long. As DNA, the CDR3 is TGCGCCAGCAGCTCGCAGGGGGCGGGCGTAGGCAGCGCTTTCTTT. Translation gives CASSSQGAGVGSAFF.

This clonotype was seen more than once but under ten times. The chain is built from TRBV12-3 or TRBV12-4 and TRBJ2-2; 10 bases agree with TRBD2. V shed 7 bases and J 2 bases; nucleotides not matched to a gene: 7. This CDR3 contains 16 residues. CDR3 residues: CASTGGLAANTGELFF. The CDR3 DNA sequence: TGTGCCAGCACGGGAGGACTAGCGGCTAACACCGGGGAGCTGTTTTTT.

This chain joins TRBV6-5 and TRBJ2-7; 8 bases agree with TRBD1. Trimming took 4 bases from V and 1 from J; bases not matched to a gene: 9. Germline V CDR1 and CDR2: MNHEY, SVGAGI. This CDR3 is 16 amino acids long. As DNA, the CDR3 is TGTGCCAGCAGTTCCGGACAGGGTATGAGGTCCTACGAGCAGTACTTC. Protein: CASSSGQGMRSYEQYF.

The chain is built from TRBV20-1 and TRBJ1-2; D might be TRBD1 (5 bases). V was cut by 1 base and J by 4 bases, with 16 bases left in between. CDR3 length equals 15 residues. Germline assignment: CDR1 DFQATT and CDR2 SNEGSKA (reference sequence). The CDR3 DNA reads TGCAGTGCTAGAGGAGGGGTACTCGGGGGCTATGGCTACACCTTC. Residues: CSARGGVLGGYGYTF.

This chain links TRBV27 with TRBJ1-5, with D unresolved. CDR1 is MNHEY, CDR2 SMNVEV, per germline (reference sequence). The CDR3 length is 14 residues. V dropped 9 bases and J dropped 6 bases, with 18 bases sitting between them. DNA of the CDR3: TGTGCCAGTGGGTTCAGGTGGGAGGGTCAGCCCCAGCATTTT. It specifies CASGFRWEGQPQHF.

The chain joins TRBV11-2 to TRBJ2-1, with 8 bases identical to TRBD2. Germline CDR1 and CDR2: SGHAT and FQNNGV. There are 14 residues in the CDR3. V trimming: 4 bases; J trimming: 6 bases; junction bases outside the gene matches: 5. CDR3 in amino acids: CASSSGLESNEQFF. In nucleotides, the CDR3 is TGTGCCAGCAGCTCGGGACTAGAAAGCAATGAGCAGTTCTTC.

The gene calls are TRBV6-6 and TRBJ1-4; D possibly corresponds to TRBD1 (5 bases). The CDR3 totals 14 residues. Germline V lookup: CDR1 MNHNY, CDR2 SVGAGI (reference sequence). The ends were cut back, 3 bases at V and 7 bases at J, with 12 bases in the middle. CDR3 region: CASSYSQGFEKLFF. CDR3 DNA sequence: TGTGCCAGCAGTTATAGTCAGGGCTTTGAAAAACTGTTTTTT.

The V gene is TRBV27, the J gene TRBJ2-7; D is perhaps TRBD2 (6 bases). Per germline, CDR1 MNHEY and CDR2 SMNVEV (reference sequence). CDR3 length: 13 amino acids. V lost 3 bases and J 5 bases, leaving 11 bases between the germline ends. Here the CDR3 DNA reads TGTGCCAGCAGTTTCGGAGGGGATAACGAGCAGTACTTC. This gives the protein CASSFGGDNEQYF.

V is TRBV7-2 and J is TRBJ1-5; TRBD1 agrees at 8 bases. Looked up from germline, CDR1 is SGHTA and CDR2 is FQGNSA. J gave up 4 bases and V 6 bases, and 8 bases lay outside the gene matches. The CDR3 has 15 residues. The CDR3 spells CASSRGRGRNQPQHF. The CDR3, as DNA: TGTGCCAGCAGTCGCGGCAGGGGGCGAAATCAGCCCCAGCATTTT.